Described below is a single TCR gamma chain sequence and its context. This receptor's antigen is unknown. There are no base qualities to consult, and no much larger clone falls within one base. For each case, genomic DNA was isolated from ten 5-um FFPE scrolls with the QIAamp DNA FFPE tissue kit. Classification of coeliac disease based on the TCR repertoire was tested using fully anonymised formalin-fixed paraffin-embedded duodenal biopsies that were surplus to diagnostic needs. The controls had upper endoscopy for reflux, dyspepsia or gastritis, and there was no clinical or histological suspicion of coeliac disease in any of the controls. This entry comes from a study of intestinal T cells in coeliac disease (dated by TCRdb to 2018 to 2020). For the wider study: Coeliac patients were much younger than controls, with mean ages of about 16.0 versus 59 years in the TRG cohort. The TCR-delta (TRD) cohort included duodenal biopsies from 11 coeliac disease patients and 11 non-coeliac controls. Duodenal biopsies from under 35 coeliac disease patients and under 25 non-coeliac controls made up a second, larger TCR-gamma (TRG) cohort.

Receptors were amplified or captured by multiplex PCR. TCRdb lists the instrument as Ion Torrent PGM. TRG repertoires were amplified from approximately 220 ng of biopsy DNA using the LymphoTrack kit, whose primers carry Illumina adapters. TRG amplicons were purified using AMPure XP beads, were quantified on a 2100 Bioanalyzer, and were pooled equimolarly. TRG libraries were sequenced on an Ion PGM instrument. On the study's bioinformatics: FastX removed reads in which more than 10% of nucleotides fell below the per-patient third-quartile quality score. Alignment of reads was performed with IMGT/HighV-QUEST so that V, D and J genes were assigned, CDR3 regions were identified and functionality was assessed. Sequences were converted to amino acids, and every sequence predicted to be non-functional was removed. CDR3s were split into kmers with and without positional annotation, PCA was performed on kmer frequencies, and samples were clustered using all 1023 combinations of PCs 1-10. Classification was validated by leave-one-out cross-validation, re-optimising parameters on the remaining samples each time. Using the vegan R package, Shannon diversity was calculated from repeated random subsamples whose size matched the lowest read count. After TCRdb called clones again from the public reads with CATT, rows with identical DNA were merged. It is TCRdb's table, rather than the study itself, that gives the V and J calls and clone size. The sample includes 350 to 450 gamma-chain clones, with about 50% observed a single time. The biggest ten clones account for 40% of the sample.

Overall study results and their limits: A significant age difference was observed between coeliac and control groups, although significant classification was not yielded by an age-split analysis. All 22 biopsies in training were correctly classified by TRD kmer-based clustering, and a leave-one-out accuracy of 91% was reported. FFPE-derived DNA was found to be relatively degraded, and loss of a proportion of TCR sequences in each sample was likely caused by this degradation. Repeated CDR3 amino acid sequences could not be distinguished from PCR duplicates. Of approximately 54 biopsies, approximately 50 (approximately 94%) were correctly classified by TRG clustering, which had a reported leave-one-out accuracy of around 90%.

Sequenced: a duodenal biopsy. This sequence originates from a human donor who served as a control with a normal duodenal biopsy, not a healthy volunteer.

The CDR3 reads as follows: CALGGVFYYKKLF. The nucleotide sequence reads as follows: TGTGCTCTTGGAGGGGTGTTTTATTATAAGAAACTCTTT. The rearranged segments are TRGV9 and TRGJ1 or TRGJ2. Per the germline V gene (reference sequence), GITISATS is the CDR1 and ISYDGTV is the CDR2. The CDR3 starts with the cysteine, ends with the phenylalanine, and has 13 residues. CDR3 DNA is the only sequence kept; it has 39 bases, read in frame from the first base.